One sample yielded the 26 T cell receptor beta chains listed below, sequenced in a study of Graves' ophthalmopathy and Graves' hyperthyroidism. RNA transcripts were the template, and TCR beta CDR3 regions were amplified from them. The first round was an RT-PCR with HTBI primers, and the second round was a multiplex PCR. TCRdb analysed the multiplex PCR reads with MiXCR anew, one entry per CDR3 protein. Of some 160,000 distinct CDR3 sequences listed, roughly two fifths are singletons. The sequenced material came from peripheral blood. The origin of the receptors is a man under 40 with Graves' ophthalmopathy.

The CDR3 bases are TGTGCCAGCAGTTTTGGTGGATACGAGCAGTACTTC. It is translated as CASSFGGYEQYF. V usage is TRBV12-3 or TRBV12-4 and J usage is TRBJ2-7; no definite D call. V gave up 3 bases and J gave up 4 bases, with 7 bases separating them. CDR3 size: 12 residues.

This clonotype was detected ten times or more. The genes are TRBV5-1 and TRBJ2-7; D gene ambiguous. The CDR3 runs 12 residues. In germline, CDR1 is SGHRS, CDR2 YFSETQ. V lost 5 bases and J 0 bases, leaving 6 bases between the germline ends. CDR3: CASRKSSYEQYF. The DNA of the CDR3 is TGCGCCAGCAGGAAGAGCTCCTACGAGCAGTACTTC.

The rearrangement links TRBV11-2 to TRBJ2-5; the match to TRBD2 covers 8 bases. V lost 5 bases to trimming and J lost 0 bases; unmatched junction nucleotides: 5. Germline V gene lookup returns CDR1 SGHAT and CDR2 FQNNGV. The CDR3 length is 15 residues. The CDR3 DNA reads TGTGCCAGCAGCCCTCGACTAGCGAACCAAGAGACCCAGTACTTC. This translates into CASSPRLANQETQYF.

This clonotype has ten or more counts. The V gene is TRBV6-6, the J gene TRBJ2-7; weak D call: TRBD2 (6 bases). The CDR3 has 13 amino acids. Trimming cost V 6 bases and J 7 bases, with 16 bases left between them. Germline lookup yields CDR1 MNHNY and CDR2 SVGAGI (reference sequence). CDR3 sequence reads: CASRRQTGEEQYF. The CDR3 nucleotides are TGTGCCAGCAGAAGACAAACGGGGGAGGAGCAGTACTTC.

There are many counts of this clonotype. This rearrangement joins TRBV18 to TRBJ2-5, with D perhaps TRBD1 (6 bases). The CDR3 sequence is 13 residues long. Germline V gene data show CDR1 as KGHSH and CDR2 as LQKENI. V shed 4 bases and J shed 5 bases, with 11 bases lying between them. The chain's CDR3 is CASSLQGPETQYF. CDR3 DNA: TGTGCCAGCTCACTACAGGGTCCGGAGACCCAGTACTTC.

This clonotype has a count of ten or more. V is TRBV9 and J is TRBJ1-1; the D is unclear. Germline loops: CDR1 SGDLS, CDR2 YYNGEE. The CDR3 is 13 amino acids. The ends were cut back, 3 bases at V and 1 base at J, with 7 bases in the middle. The CDR3 DNA reads TGTGCCAGCAGCGGCGGGCCGAACACTGAAGCTTTCTTT. Its protein is CASSGGPNTEAFF.

This chain links TRBV6-5 with TRBJ2-7; D is uncertain. Trimming shortened V by 4 bases and J by 5 bases, and 15 bases separated the two germline ends. Germline V gives CDR1 MNHEY, CDR2 SVGAGI. The CDR3 is made up of 14 amino acids. Here the CDR3 reads CASSSIPLNHEQYF. The CDR3 region has the DNA TGTGCCAGCAGTTCCATCCCGTTAAACCACGAGCAGTACTTC.

This clonotype was detected many times. This chain joins TRBV2 and TRBJ1-2; 7 nucleotides agree with TRBD1. J gave up 8 bases and V 8 bases, and 17 bases lay outside the gene matches. The CDR3 consists of 15 residues. CDR1 and CDR2 (germline): SNHLY, FYNNEI. CDR3 sequence (DNA): TGTGCCAGCGCTCCCCGACAGGGCCCCTATCAAGGCTACACCTTC. Encoded protein: CASAPRQGPYQGYTF.

This clonotype occurred many times. V usage is TRBV7-8 and J usage is TRBJ2-7; 8 positions match TRBD2. J gave up 5 bases and V 8 bases, and 11 bases lay outside the gene matches. Looked up from germline, CDR1 is SGHVS and CDR2 is FQNEAQ. The CDR3 covers 14 residues. The CDR3 here is CASAWWSGSHEQYF. The DNA for the CDR3 is TGTGCCAGCGCCTGGTGGAGCGGGAGTCACGAGCAGTACTTC.

In this sample, this clonotype turned up many times. The CDR3 DNA reads as TGTGCCTGGAGACAGGGGGCAGGCGGGGAGCTGTTTTTT. Translating gives CAWRQGAGGELFF. This chain joins TRBV30 and TRBJ2-2; TRBD1 matches 9 bases. This CDR3 contains 13 residues. Per germline, CDR1 GTSNPN and CDR2 SVGIG (reference sequence). J gave up 7 bases and V 3 bases, and 3 bases lay outside the gene matches.

This clonotype was seen repeatedly, ten times or more. The rearrangement links TRBV6-1 to TRBJ1-1, with TRBD1 matching over 7 bases. CDR1 is MNHNS, CDR2 SASEGT, per germline. V trimming: 6 bases; J trimming: 4 bases; junction bases outside the gene matches: 5. There are 13 residues in the CDR3. CDR3 residues: CASRQGLGTEAFF. The CDR3 region has the DNA TGTGCCAGCAGACAGGGGTTGGGCACTGAAGCTTTCTTT.

This clonotype was counted ten times or more. The junction departs from the called germline gene at one end, perhaps through a read error. This sequence joins TRBV20-1 and TRBJ2-7; the match to TRBD2 covers 10 bases. The CDR3 runs 18 residues. Germline V gene data show CDR1 as DFQATT and CDR2 as SNEGSKA (reference sequence). The CDR3 DNA reads TGCAGTGCCAGAGAGGATCTTTGGACTAGCGGAGATTCCTACGAGCAGTACTTC. Its translation: CSAREDLWTSGDSYEQYF.

This clonotype was detected ten times or more. V is TRBV6-5 and J is TRBJ1-1; D may be TRBD1 (5 bases). V lost 7 bases and J 1 base, leaving 13 bases between the germline ends. Germline V lookup: CDR1 MNHEY, CDR2 SVGAGI. This CDR3 region has 14 residues. This CDR3 reads CASIVGGTNTEAFF. The CDR3 coding sequence is TGTGCCAGCATCGTTGGGGGGACGAACACTGAAGCTTTCTTT.

The J gene is TRBJ2-5, the V gene TRBV19; 7 bases are a match to TRBD1. The CDR3 sequence is 13 residues long. The V gene end was trimmed by 5 bases and the J gene end by 2 bases; junction bases not matched to a gene: 2. CDR1 LNHDA and CDR2 SQIVND come from the germline V gene (reference sequence). The CDR3 DNA is TGTGCCAGTAGTCCGGACAGGCAAGAGACCCAGTACTTC. Translated, it gives CASSPDRQETQYF. Supplemented by reference TRBV19 and TRBJ2-5, the full variable domain reads DGGITQSPKYLFRKEGQNVTLSCEQNLNHDAMYWYRQDPGQGLRLIYYSQIVNDFQKGDIAEGYSVSREKKESFPLTVTSAQKNPTAFYLCASSPDRQETQYFGPGTRLLVL.

This clonotype was counted at least ten times. The gene calls are TRBV30 and TRBJ1-5, with D unclear. Deletions cut 4 bases from V and 7 bases from J, with 14 bases between. Germline CDR1 is GTSNPN and CDR2 is SVGIG (reference sequence). The CDR3 is 13 residues long. CDR3 in amino acids: CAWNGQADQPQHF. The CDR3 region has the DNA TGTGCCTGGAATGGGCAGGCCGACCAGCCCCAGCATTTT.

This clonotype came up many times. The gene calls are TRBV12-3 or TRBV12-4 and TRBJ2-6; no clear D gene. Trimming took 6 bases from V and 0 from J, leaving 9 bases between them. The CDR3 spans 15 residues. CDR3 coding DNA: TGTGCCAGCAGGACGGAGAGCTCTGGGGCCAACGTCCTGACTTTC. Amino acids: CASRTESSGANVLTF.

This clonotype was picked up a small number of times. The rearrangement links TRBV7-2 to TRBJ1-6; maybe TRBD1 (5 bases). CDR1 is SGHTA, CDR2 FQGNSA, per germline. Trimming removed 2 bases at V and 7 bases at J, with 9 bases between. This CDR3 spans 14 amino acids. The CDR3 nucleotides are TGTGCCAGCAGCTTAAGGGCAGGGAATTCACCCCTCCACTTT. This translates into CASSLRAGNSPLHF.

This clonotype showed up many times. This chain joins TRBV12-3 or TRBV12-4 and TRBJ2-5; 8 positions match TRBD2. V lost 7 bases to trimming and J lost 4 bases; unmatched junction nucleotides: 17. This CDR3 is built from 17 residues. CDR3 sequence reads: CASILRIPGGPGETQYF. The CDR3 DNA reads TGTGCCAGCATCCTAAGGATCCCGGGAGGGCCGGGAGAGACCCAGTACTTC.

This clonotype was recorded many times. CDR3 region: CASSDSGVAERGTQYF. The CDR3 DNA follows: TGTGCCAGCAGCGACTCGGGGGTGGCGGAAAGAGGGACCCAGTACTTC. The genes are TRBV28 and TRBJ2-5; D perhaps matches TRBD2 (6 bases). Germline V gives CDR1 MDHEN, CDR2 SYDVKM. The ends were cut back, 6 bases at V and 7 bases at J, with 24 bases in the middle. CDR3 length equals 16 residues.

This clonotype was counted many times. This rearrangement joins TRBV6-1 to TRBJ2-7; tentatively, D is TRBD1 or TRBD2 (6 bases each). V lost 7 bases to trimming and J lost 2 bases, with 15 bases between them. Germline assignment: CDR1 MNHNS and CDR2 SASEGT. This CDR3 region has 14 residues. The CDR3 spells CASTLGGSTYEQYF. The CDR3 DNA is TGTGCCAGCACTCTAGGGGGGTCGACCTACGAGCAGTACTTC.

A remark on this clonotype: One end of the junction is discordant with germline, which a read error may explain. The chain uses TRBV10-3 and TRBJ1-5, with D hard to call. The length of the CDR3 is 12 residues. The germline V gene has CDR1 ENHRY and CDR2 SYGVKD. CDR3 nucleotide sequence: TGTGCCAGCAGTGAATCCGGGAGGCCCCAGCATTTT. Translated: CASSESGRPQHF.

The sample holds many counts of this clonotype. The chain carries TRBV4-3 and TRBJ2-7; 8 nucleotides align to TRBD2. The CDR3 sequence is 15 residues long. CDR1 is LGHNA, CDR2 YSLEER, per germline. Trimming took 0 bases from V and 3 from J; bases not matched to a gene: 4. The CDR3 DNA is TGCGCCAGCAGCCAAGAAATTAGCGGGAACTACGAGCAGTACTTC. This encodes CASSQEISGNYEQYF.

This clonotype was seen a handful of times. The chain carries TRBV6-1 and TRBJ1-5; the D gene is possibly TRBD1 (5 bases). CDR3 size: 15 residues. V dropped 2 bases and J dropped 5 bases, with 13 bases sitting between them. Germline CDR1 MNHNS, CDR2 SASEGT. Written as DNA, the CDR3 is TGTGCCAGCAGTGAACCGGGGCAGCTCCATCAGCCCCAGCATTTT. This encodes CASSEPGQLHQPQHF.

This clonotype showed up many times. The genes are TRBV6-6 and TRBJ1-1; the D gene is possibly TRBD1 (6 bases). The germline gives CDR1 MNHNY, CDR2 SVGAGI (reference sequence). V was clipped by 7 bases and J by 2 bases, with 20 bases between them. The CDR3 is 16 amino acids. This CDR3 reads CASTLTVGGYNTEAFF. The CDR3 DNA is TGTGCCAGCACATTAACCGTGGGGGGCTACAACACTGAAGCTTTCTTT.

This chain connects TRBV28 to TRBJ1-2, with TRBD1 matching 7 bases. Trimming removed 4 bases from V and 7 bases from J; junction bases left unmatched: 9. Germline V gene lookup returns CDR1 MDHEN and CDR2 SYDVKM. This CDR3 comprises 14 residues. The DNA of the CDR3 is TGTGCCAGCAGTTACCGACAGGGACACCTTGGCTACACCTTC. Translated: CASSYRQGHLGYTF.

In this sample, this clonotype turned up a few times. The rearrangement joins TRBV7-2 to TRBJ1-2, with TRBD1 identical over 9 bases. With 6 bases clipped from V and 5 bases from J, the junction kept 4 bases outside the gene matches. The CDR3 has 13 residues. Germline assignment: CDR1 SGHTA and CDR2 FQGNSA. DNA of the CDR3: TGTGCCAGCAGTTTGGACAGGGGTTATGGCTACACCTTC. This codes for CASSLDRGYGYTF.